This entry concerns a single T cell receptor beta chain. Profiled with immunoSEQ multiplex PCR; TCRdb holds only in-frame clones, not every one. The repertoire consists of approximately 350,000 clones, with around nine tenths occurring once and the leading ten covering approximately 3.5%. The data belong to a study of blood T cell repertoires in COVID-19. The CDR3 is 16 amino acids. Trimming removed 0 bases from V and 4 bases from J; junction bases left unmatched: 4. Germline CDR1 SGDLS, CDR2 YYNGEE. The chain has TRBV9 and TRBJ2-2; 9 bases are shared with TRBD2. Sample: peripheral blood. The receptor comes from a woman between 18 and 29 years old who had recovered from COVID-19. CDR3 region: CASSVDLAGSTGELFF. In DNA form, the CDR3 reads TGTGCCAGCAGCGTAGATCTAGCGGGAAGCACCGGGGAGCTGTTTTTT.